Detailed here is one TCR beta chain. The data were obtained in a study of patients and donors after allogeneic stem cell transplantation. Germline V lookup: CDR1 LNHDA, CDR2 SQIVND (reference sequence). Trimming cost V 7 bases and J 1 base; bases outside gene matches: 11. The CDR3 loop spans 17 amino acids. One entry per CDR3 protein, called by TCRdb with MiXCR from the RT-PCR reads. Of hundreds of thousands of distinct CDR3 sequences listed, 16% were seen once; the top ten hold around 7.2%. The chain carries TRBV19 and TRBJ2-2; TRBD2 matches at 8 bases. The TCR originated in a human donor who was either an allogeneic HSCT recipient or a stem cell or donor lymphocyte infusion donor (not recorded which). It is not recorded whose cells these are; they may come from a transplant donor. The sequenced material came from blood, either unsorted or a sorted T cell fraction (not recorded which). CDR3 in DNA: TGTGCCAGTAAGGCGGGGGGCGCAAGTCTGAACACCGGGGAGCTGTTTTTT. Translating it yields CASKAGGASLNTGELFF.